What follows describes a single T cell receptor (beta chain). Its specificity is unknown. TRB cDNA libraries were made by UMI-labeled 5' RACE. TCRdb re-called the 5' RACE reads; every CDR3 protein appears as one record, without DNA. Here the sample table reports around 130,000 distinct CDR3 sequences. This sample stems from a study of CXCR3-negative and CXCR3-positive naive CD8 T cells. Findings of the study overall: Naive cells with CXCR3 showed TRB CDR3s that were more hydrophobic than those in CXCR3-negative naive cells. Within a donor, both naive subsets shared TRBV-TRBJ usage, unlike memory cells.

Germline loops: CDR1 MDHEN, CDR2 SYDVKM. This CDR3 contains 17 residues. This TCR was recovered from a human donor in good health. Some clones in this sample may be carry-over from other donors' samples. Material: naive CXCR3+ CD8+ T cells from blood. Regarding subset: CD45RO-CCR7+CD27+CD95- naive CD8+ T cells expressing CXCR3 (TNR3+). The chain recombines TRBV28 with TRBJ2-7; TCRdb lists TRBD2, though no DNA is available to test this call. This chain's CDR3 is CASSQRVGLAEYYEQYF.